Shown below are 3 T cell receptor beta chains from a single sample sequenced in a study of monozygotic twins with inflammatory bowel disease. TCRdb derives one entry per CDR3 protein from the 5' RACE reads, leaving out DNA. Reported are 210,000 or so distinct CDR3 sequences; the ten largest clones contain more than 7.5%. Sequenced: blood. These receptor sequences come from a human donor with ulcerative colitis or Crohn's disease, or a healthy co-twin of an affected twin (not recorded which).

The chain joins TRBV7-2 to TRBJ2-7. This CDR3 spans 14 amino acids. Germline CDR1 reads SGHTA; CDR2 reads FQGNSA. This CDR3 reads CASSFSGGTYEQYF. The full variable domain, its missing parts supplied by reference TRBV7-2 and TRBJ2-7, is GAGVSQSPSNKVTEKGKDVELRCDPISGHTALYWYRQSLGQGLEFLIYFQGNSAPDKSGLPSDRFSAERTGGSVSTLTIQRTQQEDSAVYLCASSFSGGTYEQYFGPGTRLTVT.

The chain couples TRBV7-3 to TRBJ2-5; TCRdb gives TRBD1 as the D gene, but with no DNA this cannot be confirmed. The CDR3 runs 13 residues. Germline V gene data show CDR1 as SGHTA and CDR2 as FQGTGA. CDR3 sequence reads: CASSFNPGKTQYF.

The chain joins TRBV6-5 to TRBJ2-7; TCRdb designates TRBD1, a call that cannot be tested without DNA. This CDR3 has 11 residues. Germline CDR1 MNHEY, CDR2 SVGAGI. The CDR3: CASKDSSEQYF.